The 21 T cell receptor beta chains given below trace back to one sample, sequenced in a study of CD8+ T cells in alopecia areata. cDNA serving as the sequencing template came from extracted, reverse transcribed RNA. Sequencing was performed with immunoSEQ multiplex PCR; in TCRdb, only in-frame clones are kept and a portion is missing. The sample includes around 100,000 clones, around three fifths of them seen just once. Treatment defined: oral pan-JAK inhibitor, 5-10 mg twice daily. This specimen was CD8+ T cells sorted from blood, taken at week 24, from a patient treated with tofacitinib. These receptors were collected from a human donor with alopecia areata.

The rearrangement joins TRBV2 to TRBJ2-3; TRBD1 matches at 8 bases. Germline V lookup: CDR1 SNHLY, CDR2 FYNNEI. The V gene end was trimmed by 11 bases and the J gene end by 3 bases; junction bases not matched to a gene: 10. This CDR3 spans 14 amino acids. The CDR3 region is CAALVTGATDTQYF. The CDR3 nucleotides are TGTGCCGCCCTGGTGACAGGGGCGACAGATACGCAGTATTTT. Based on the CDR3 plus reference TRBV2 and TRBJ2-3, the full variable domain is EPEVTQTPSHQVTQMGQEVILRCVPISNHLYFYWYRQILGQKVEFLVSFYNNEISEKSEIFDDQFSVERPDGSNFTLKIRSTKLEDSAMYFCAALVTGATDTQYFGPGTRLTVL.

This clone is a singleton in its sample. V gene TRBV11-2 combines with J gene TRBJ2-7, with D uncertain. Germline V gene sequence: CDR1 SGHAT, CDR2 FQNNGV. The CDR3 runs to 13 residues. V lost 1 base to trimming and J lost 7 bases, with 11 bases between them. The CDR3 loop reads CASSLGDGREQYF. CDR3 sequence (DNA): TGTGCCAGCAGCTTAGGCGATGGTAGGGAGCAGTACTTC.

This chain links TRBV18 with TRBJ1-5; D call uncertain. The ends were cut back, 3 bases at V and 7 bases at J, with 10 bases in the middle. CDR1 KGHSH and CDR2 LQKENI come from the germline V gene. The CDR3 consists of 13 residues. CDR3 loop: CASSPPAGQPQHF. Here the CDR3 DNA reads TGTGCCAGCTCACCTCCCGCGGGACAGCCCCAGCATTTT.

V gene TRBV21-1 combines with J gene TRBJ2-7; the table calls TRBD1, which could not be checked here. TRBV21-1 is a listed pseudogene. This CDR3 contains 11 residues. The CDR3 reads CASSRQDEQYF. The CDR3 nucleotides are TGTGCCAGCAGCAGGCAAGACGAGCAGTACTTC.

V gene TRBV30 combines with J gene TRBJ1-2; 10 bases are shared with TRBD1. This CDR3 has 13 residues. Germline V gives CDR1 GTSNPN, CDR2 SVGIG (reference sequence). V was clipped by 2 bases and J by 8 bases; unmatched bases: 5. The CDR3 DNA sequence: TGTGCCTGGAGTCCCGGGACAGGGGACGGCTACACCTTC. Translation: CAWSPGTGDGYTF. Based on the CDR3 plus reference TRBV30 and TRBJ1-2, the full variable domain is SQTIHQWPATLVQPVGSPLSLECTVEGTSNPNLYWYRQAAGRGLQLLFYSVGIGQISSEVPQNLSASRPQDRQFILSSKKLLLSDSGFYLCAWSPGTGDGYTFGSGTRLTVV.

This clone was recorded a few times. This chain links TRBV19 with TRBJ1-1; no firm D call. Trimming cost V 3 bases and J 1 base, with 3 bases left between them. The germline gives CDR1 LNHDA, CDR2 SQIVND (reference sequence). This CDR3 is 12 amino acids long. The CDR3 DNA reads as TGTGCCAGTAGTATTGGGAACACTGAAGCTTTCTTT. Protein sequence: CASSIGNTEAFF.

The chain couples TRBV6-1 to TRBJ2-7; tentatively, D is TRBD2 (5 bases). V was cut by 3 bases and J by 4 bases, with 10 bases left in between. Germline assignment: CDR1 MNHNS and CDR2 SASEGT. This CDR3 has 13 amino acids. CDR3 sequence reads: CASSEITGYEQYF. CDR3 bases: TGTGCCAGCAGTGAGATTACGGGGTACGAGCAGTACTTC.

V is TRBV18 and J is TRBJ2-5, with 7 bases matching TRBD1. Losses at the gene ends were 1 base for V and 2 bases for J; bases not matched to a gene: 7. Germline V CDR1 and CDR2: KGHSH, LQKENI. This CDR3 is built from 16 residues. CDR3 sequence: CASSPLKGAEQETQYF. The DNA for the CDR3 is TGTGCCAGCTCACCACTAAAGGGGGCAGAACAAGAGACCCAGTACTTC.

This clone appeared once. CDR3 protein: CASSQEKRGLNTGELFF. CDR3 nucleotide sequence: TGCGCCAGCAGCCAAGAGAAGCGGGGGCTGAACACCGGGGAGCTGTTTTTT. The V and J genes are TRBV4-3 and TRBJ2-2; 8 bases agree with TRBD2. Germline values: CDR1 LGHNA, CDR2 YSLEER. The CDR3 consists of 17 residues. Trimming cost V 0 bases and J 1 base; bases outside gene matches: 4.

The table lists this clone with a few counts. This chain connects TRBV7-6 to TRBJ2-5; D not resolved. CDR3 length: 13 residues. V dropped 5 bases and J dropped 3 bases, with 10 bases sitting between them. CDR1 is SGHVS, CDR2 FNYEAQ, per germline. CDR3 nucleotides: TGTGCCAGCAGCCCAGACCTTGAAGAGACCCAGTACTTC. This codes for CASSPDLEETQYF. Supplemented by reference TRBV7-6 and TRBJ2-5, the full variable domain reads GAGVSQSPRYKVTKRGQDVALRCDPISGHVSLYWYRQALGQGPEFLTYFNYEAQQDKSGLPNDRFSAERPEGSISTLTIQRTEQRDSAMYRCASSPDLEETQYFGPGTRLLVL.

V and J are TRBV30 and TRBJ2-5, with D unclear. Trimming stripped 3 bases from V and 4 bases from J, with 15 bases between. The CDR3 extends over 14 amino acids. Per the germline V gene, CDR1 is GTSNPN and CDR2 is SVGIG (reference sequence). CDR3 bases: TGTGCCTGGAGCAAAGTAGGCAGGCCAGAGACCCAGTACTTC. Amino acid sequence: CAWSKVGRPETQYF.

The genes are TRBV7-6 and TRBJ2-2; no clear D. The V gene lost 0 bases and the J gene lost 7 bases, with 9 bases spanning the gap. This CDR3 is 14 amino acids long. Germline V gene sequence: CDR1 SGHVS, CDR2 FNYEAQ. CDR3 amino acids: CASSLAGNGGELFF. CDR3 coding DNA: TGTGCCAGCAGCTTAGCCGGCAATGGCGGGGAGCTGTTTTTT. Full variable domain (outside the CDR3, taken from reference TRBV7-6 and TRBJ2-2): GAGVSQSPRYKVTKRGQDVALRCDPISGHVSLYWYRQALGQGPEFLTYFNYEAQQDKSGLPNDRFSAERPEGSISTLTIQRTEQRDSAMYRCASSLAGNGGELFFGEGSRLTVL.

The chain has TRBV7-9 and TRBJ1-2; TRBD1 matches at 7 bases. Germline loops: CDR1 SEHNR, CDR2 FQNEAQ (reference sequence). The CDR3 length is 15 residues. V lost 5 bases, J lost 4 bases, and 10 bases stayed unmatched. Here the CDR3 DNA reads TGTGCCAGCAGCGACCAAGAAAGGACAGGCTATGGCTACACCTTC. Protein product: CASSDQERTGYGYTF.

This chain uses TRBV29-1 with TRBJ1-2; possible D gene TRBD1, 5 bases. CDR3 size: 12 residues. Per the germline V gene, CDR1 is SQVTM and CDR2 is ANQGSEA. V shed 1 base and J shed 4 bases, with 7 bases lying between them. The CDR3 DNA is TGCAGCGTTGAAGGCCAGGGCTATGGCTACACCTTC. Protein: CSVEGQGYGYTF.

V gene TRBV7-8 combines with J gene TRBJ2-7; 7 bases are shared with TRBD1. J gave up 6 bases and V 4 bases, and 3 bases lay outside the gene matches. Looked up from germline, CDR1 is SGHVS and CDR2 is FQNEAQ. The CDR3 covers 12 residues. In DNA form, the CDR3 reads TGTGCCAGCAGCTCACAGGGGTCCGAGCAGTACTTC. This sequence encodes CASSSQGSEQYF.

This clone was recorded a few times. The CDR3 region is CASSYGGAGELFF. The CDR3 bases are TGTGCCAGCAGTTACGGCGGGGCCGGGGAGCTGTTTTTT. The J gene is TRBJ2-2, the V gene TRBV6-5, with D possibly matching TRBD2 (6 bases). The germline gives CDR1 MNHEY, CDR2 SVGAGI. This CDR3 has 13 amino acids. V was cut by 2 bases and J by 6 bases, with 7 bases left in between.

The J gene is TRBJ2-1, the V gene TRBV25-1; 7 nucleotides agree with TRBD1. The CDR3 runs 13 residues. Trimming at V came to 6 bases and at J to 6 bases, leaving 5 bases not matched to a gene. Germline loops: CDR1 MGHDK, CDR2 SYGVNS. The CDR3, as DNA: TGTGCCAGCAGGAGACAGGGCCTCAATGAGCAGTTCTTC. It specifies CASRRQGLNEQFF.

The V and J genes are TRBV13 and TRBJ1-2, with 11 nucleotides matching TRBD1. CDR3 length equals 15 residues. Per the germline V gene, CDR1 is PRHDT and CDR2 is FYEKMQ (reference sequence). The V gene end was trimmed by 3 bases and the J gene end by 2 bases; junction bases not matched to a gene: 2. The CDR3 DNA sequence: TGTGCCAGCAGCTTTCGGACAGGGGGCAACTATGGCTACACCTTC. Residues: CASSFRTGGNYGYTF.

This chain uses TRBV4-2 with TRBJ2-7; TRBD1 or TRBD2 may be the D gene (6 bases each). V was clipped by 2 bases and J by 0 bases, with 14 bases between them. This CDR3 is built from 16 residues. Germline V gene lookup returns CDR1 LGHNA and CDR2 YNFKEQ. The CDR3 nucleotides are TGTGCCAGCAGCCAAAAAGGAGGGGGGAGCTCCTACGAGCAGTACTTC. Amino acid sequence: CASSQKGGGSSYEQYF.

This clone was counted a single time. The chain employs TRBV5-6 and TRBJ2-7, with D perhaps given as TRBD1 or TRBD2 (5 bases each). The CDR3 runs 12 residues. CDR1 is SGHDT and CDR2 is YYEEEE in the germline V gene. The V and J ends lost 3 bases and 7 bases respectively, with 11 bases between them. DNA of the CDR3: TGTGCCAGCAGCTCGTCCTGGGGGGAGCAGTACTTC. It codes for CASSSSWGEQYF. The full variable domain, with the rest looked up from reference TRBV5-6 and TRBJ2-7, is DAGVTQSPTHLIKTRGQQVTLRCSPKSGHDTVSWYQQALGQGPQFIFQYYEEEERQRGNFPDRFSGHQFPNYSSELNVNALLLGDSALYLCASSSSWGEQYFGPGTRLTVT.

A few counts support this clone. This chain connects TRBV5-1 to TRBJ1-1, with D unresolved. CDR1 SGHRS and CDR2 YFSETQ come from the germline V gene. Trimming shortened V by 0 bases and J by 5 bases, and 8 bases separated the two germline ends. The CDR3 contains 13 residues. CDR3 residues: CASSLEGWTEAFF. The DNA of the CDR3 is TGCGCCAGCAGCTTGGAGGGATGGACTGAAGCTTTCTTT.